The next 11 T cell receptor beta chains were all read from a single sample in a study of cytomegalovirus exposure and HLA in healthy donors. A multiplex PCR was run with 60 Vbeta primers and 13 Jbeta primers. The protocol was immunoSEQ multiplex PCR, while the TCRdb copy is restricted to in-frame clones and leaves out a portion. Here the sample spans about 160,000 clones, roughly 77% being singletons. The sequenced material came from PBMCs. These receptors came from a human donor in good health.

This clone was observed a few times. V usage is TRBV6-1 and J usage is TRBJ1-1; TRBD1 aligns across 7 bases. Germline lookup yields CDR1 MNHNS and CDR2 SASEGT. V shed 8 bases and J 1 base; nucleotides not matched to a gene: 1. The CDR3 has 12 residues. CDR3 protein: CASGTANTEAFF. In DNA, the CDR3 is TGTGCCAGCGGGACAGCGAACACTGAAGCTTTCTTT.

Concerning this clone itself: The CDR3 ends on some other residue instead of the conserved phenylalanine or tryptophan, so this is likely a read error. The CDR3 reads CASSSTTGVGDQPQHL. DNA of the CDR3: TGTGCCAGTAGTTCAACGACAGGGGTAGGGGATCAGCCCCAGCATCTT. V usage is TRBV19 and J usage is TRBJ1-5; 8 bases agree with TRBD1. V lost 5 bases to trimming and J lost 5 bases; unmatched junction nucleotides: 11. The CDR3 runs to 16 residues. The V gene's germline CDR1 is LNHDA and CDR2 SQIVND (reference sequence).

The chain has TRBV6-1 and TRBJ2-2; 7 bases are shared with TRBD1. Germline V gives CDR1 MNHNS, CDR2 SASEGT. The CDR3 totals 15 residues. V shed 5 bases, J shed 4 bases, and the junction held 7 bases outside the gene matches. CDR3: CASSLTGVSTGELFF. The CDR3 coding sequence is TGTGCCAGCAGTTTAACAGGGGTTTCCACCGGGGAGCTGTTTTTT.

V gene TRBV25-1 combines with J gene TRBJ2-5; D possibly corresponds to TRBD1 (6 bases). The J call may be mistaken, given a closer DNA end match to TRBJ2-7. Germline CDR1 MGHDK, CDR2 SYGVNS. The CDR3 consists of 13 residues. For the CDR3, the DNA is TGTGCCAGGTTACAGGGAGAGCCCTACGAGCAGTACTTC. The encoded protein is CARLQGEPYEQYF.

This rearrangement joins TRBV6-1 to TRBJ1-5; 7 nucleotides agree with TRBD1. Germline V gene data show CDR1 as MNHNS and CDR2 as SASEGT. This CDR3 is 15 amino acids long. Unmatched junction bases numbered 8, after V lost 0 bases and J lost 9 bases. DNA of the CDR3: TGTGCCAGCAGTGAAGCGGACAGGCCCGGGGGGCCCCAGCATTTT. It specifies CASSEADRPGGPQHF.

This chain links TRBV5-4 with TRBJ1-5; no clear D. CDR1 is SGHNT, CDR2 YYREEE, per germline (reference sequence). The CDR3 spans 15 residues. V was trimmed by 0 bases and J by 0 bases, leaving 7 bases between them. CDR3 in DNA: TGTGCCAGCAGCTTGGAACCCGGTAGCAATCAGCCCCAGCATTTT. It encodes CASSLEPGSNQPQHF.

The chain has TRBV7-9 and TRBJ2-7, with 12 bases that match TRBD2. CDR3 size: 15 residues. V was clipped by 4 bases and J by 3 bases; unmatched bases: 4. The germline V gene encodes CDR1 SEHNR and CDR2 FQNEAQ (reference sequence). The CDR3 spells CASSSTGLAGYEQYF. CDR3 bases: TGTGCCAGCAGCTCTACGGGACTAGCGGGCTACGAGCAGTACTTC.

This clone was observed a few times. The rearrangement links TRBV5-4 to TRBJ2-1; D gene ambiguous. This CDR3 region has 13 residues. Trimming removed 1 base at V and 6 bases at J, with 8 bases between. Germline lookup yields CDR1 SGHNT and CDR2 YYREEE (reference sequence). The DNA of the CDR3 is TGTGCCAGCAGCTTGCCCGCGGCCAATGAGCAGTTCTTC. Its protein is CASSLPAANEQFF.

The chain is built from TRBV5-1 and TRBJ2-7; 7 bases are a match to TRBD1. The CDR3 is made up of 14 amino acids. CDR1 SGHRS and CDR2 YFSETQ come from the germline V gene. The trim removed 0 bases at V and 5 bases at J, leaving 5 bases unmatched. The CDR3 DNA follows: TGCGCCAGCAGCTTGGGGACAGGCGTAGACGAGCAGTACTTC. This gives the protein CASSLGTGVDEQYF. The whole variable domain, remainder taken from reference TRBV5-1 and TRBJ2-7, is KAGVTQTPRYLIKTRGQQVTLSCSPISGHRSVSWYQQTPGQGLQFLFEYFSETQRNKGNFPGRFSGRQFSNSRSEMNVSTLELGDSALYLCASSLGTGVDEQYFGPGTRLTVT.

The chain uses TRBV7-7 and TRBJ2-1; the D is unclear. The ends were cut back, 1 base at V and 5 bases at J, with 6 bases in the middle. The germline V gene has CDR1 SSHAT and CDR2 FNYEAQ (reference sequence). This CDR3 comprises 13 residues. CDR3 sequence reads: CASSLDINNEQFF. The CDR3 DNA sequence: TGTGCCAGCAGCTTAGACATCAACAATGAGCAGTTCTTC.

CDR3 coding DNA: TGTGCCAGCCTAAGACCGGACAGCTCCTACAATGAGCAGTTCTTC. Translation: CASLRPDSSYNEQFF. The V and J genes are TRBV28 and TRBJ2-1, with D possibly matching TRBD1 (6 bases). This CDR3 has 15 residues. Germline-derived CDR1 and CDR2 are MDHEN and SYDVKM. Trimming took off 8 bases at V and 0 bases at J, with 14 bases between the two ends.